Listed below are T cell receptor beta chains from one sample, sequenced in a study of Ad26.COV2.S vaccination and SARS-CoV-2 variants. The assay was immunoSEQ multiplex PCR, and TCRdb's table has in-frame clones only and misses some. This sample has roughly 380,000 clones, with around 90% found just once. Sequencing was performed on peripheral blood, taken in a trial of Ad26.COV2.S vaccine versus placebo. The receptor source for this set is a person between 18 and 65 years old who received the Ad26.COV2.S COVID-19 vaccine or a placebo. Each CDR3 is given with its conserved first and last residue. A D gene is named only where the DNA matches it firmly. Clone size appears in some rows only: once, few, many, or a class for an expanded clone.

size,D,V,J,DNA,CDR3
NA,NA,TRBV7-8,TRBJ1-2,TGTGCCAGCAGCTTAGAGACAAATACATATGGCTACACCTTC,CASSLETNTYGYTF
NA,NA,TRBV7-9,TRBJ1-1,TGTGCCAGCAGCTTCCCCAGGGAAACTGAAGCTTTCTTT,CASSFPRETEAFF
NA,NA,TRBV7-9,TRBJ2-7,TGTGCCAGCAGCTCCCGGACGGGAGAAACCTACGAGCAGTACTTC,CASSSRTGETYEQYF
once,NA,TRBV4-1,TRBJ2-5,TGCGCCAGCAGCCAATTCGACGGTCGGGAGACCCAGTACTTC,CASSQFDGRETQYF
NA,TRBD1,TRBV10-3,TRBJ2-5,TGTGCCATCAGTGAGTCGACAGGGTTCCAAGAGACCCAGTACTTC,CAISESTGFQETQYF
NA,TRBD1,TRBV6-4,TRBJ2-3,TGTGCCAGCAGTCCGGGCACAGGGGGCTGGACAGATACGCAGTATTTT,CASSPGTGGWTDTQYF
NA,NA,TRBV13,TRBJ1-2,TGTGCCAGCAGCCCCAAGTTCCTAGCTAACTATGGCTACACCTTC,CASSPKFLANYGYTF
NA,NA,TRBV4-2,TRBJ1-6,TGTGCCAGCAGCCCTGAAAGGGTAAATTCACCCCTCCACTTT,CASSPERVNSPLHF
NA,TRBD2,TRBV29-1,TRBJ2-1,TGCAGCGTAACTAGCGGGGGGAACAATGAGCAGTTCTTC,CSVTSGGNNEQFF
NA,NA,TRBV9,TRBJ1-3,TGTGCCAGCAGCGTAGAGGCAGGTGGAAACACCATATATTTT,CASSVEAGGNTIYF
NA,NA,TRBV19,TRBJ2-7,TGTGCCAGTAGTATAGAAGAGGGTTCCTACGAGCAGTACTTC,CASSIEEGSYEQYF
NA,NA,TRBV19,TRBJ1-2,TGTGCCAGTAGTTTTGGGGGTGGCTACACCTTC,CASSFGGGYTF
NA,NA,TRBV13,TRBJ1-2,TGTGCCAGCAGCCAAGGGGGCTATGGCTACACCTTC,CASSQGGYGYTF
NA,NA,TRBV5-6,TRBJ1-1,TGTGCCAGCAGCTCCCCCGGGAGGGGAACTGAAGCTTTCTTT,CASSSPGRGTEAFF
NA,NA,TRBV19,TRBJ1-2,TGTGCCACCAGAGACGGAATCTATGGCTACACCTTC,CATRDGIYGYTF
NA,NA,TRBV7-8,TRBJ1-2,TGTGCCAGCAGCCCCAAGGCCGACTATGGCTACACCTTC,CASSPKADYGYTF
NA,TRBD2,TRBV7-9,TRBJ2-7,TGTGCCAGCAGCTTACTAGCGGGGGGATTCTACGAGCAGTACTTC,CASSLLAGGFYEQYF
NA,NA,TRBV6-5,TRBJ1-1,TGTGCCAGCAGTTACTCGGGGGTTAGGGACACTGAAGCTTTCTTT,CASSYSGVRDTEAFF
once,NA,TRBV15,TRBJ1-1,TGTGCCACCAGCAGAGAGCGGAGGGGCACTGAAGCTTTCTTT,CATSRERRGTEAFF
NA,NA,TRBV9,TRBJ2-6,TGTGCCAGCAGCCCCACGGGGGGCCGCACTGGGGCCAACGTCCTGACTTTC,CASSPTGGRTGANVLTF
NA,NA,TRBV12-3/TRBV12-4,TRBJ1-1,TGTGCCAGCAGTCTCAGGGGAGCTGAAGCTTTCTTT,CASSLRGAEAFF
NA,TRBD1,TRBV3-1/TRBV3-2,TRBJ1-2,TGTGCCAGCTCATCAGGACAGGGCTATGGCTACACCTTC,CASSSGQGYGYTF
once,NA,TRBV27,TRBJ1-2,TGTGCCAGCAGACCCTTTCAGACAGTCACTAACTATGGCTACACCTTC,CASRPFQTVTNYGYTF
NA,TRBD2,TRBV5-1,TRBJ2-7,TGCGCCACCAGCTCAGGCCCTGTAGACCGGGGGGACGAGCAGTACTTC,CATSSGPVDRGDEQYF
NA,NA,TRBV12-5,TRBJ2-1,TGTGCTAGTGGTTTGGGACTATACTCCTACAATGAGCAGTTCTTC,CASGLGLYSYNEQFF
NA,NA,TRBV18,TRBJ1-4,TGTGCCAGCTCACCCCAGAGGTACGCTAATGAAAAACTGTTTTTT,CASSPQRYANEKLFF
NA,TRBD1,TRBV5-6,TRBJ2-7,TGTGCCAGCAGCTGGGGACAGAGCTACGAGCAGTACTTC,CASSWGQSYEQYF
NA,TRBD1,TRBV12-3/TRBV12-4,TRBJ2-1,TGTGCCAGCACCTCTACAGGGGATGGGGAGCAGTTCTTC,CASTSTGDGEQFF
NA,NA,TRBV4-1,TRBJ1-4,TGCGCCAGCAGCCAAGACGTAGGAAGTGGAGAAAAACTGTTTTTT,CASSQDVGSGEKLFF
NA,NA,TRBV6-6,TRBJ1-5,TGTGCCAGCAGCCCCGACTCAGGGGCAGGGAATCAGCCCCAGCATTTT,CASSPDSGAGNQPQHF
NA,NA,TRBV4-2,TRBJ2-7,TGTGCCAGCAGCCCTAGTGGCTACGAGCAGTACTTC,CASSPSGYEQYF
NA,NA,TRBV6-1,TRBJ2-1,TGTGCCAGCAGTGAAGGGCCGGATGAGCAGTTCTTC,CASSEGPDEQFF
once,TRBD1,TRBV14,TRBJ1-1,TGTGCCAGCAGCCGCCTAGACAGGGTGAATACTGAAGCTTTCTTT,CASSRLDRVNTEAFF
NA,NA,TRBV5-6,TRBJ1-6,TGTGCCAGCAGTTGGACGGAGAGGAATTCACCCCTCCACTTT,CASSWTERNSPLHF
NA,NA,TRBV29-1,TRBJ1-2,TGCAGCGTTGAAGCGAGAGGGGGCTATGGCTACACCTTC,CSVEARGGYGYTF
NA,TRBD1,TRBV29-1,TRBJ1-5,TGCAGCGTTGAGGGACAGGGCAATCAGCCCCAGCATTTT,CSVEGQGNQPQHF
NA,TRBD2,TRBV7-3,TRBJ2-1,TGTGCCAGCAGCTTAAGGGGGGGAAGCTCCTACAATGAGCAGTTCTTC,CASSLRGGSSYNEQFF
NA,NA,TRBV2,TRBJ2-5,TGTGCTTCTCGAGACGTGGCCCAGTACTTC,CASRDVAQYF
NA,NA,TRBV6-1,TRBJ1-5,TGTGCCAGCAGTGAGATAGGGATTAGCAATCAGCCCCAGCATTTT,CASSEIGISNQPQHF
few,NA,TRBV6-5,TRBJ1-5,TGTGCCAGCAGTCCTCAAGGGGGGGGCCATCAGCCCCAGCATTTT,CASSPQGGGHQPQHF